This TCR beta chain was found in a study of T cell responses to AZD1222 COVID-19 vaccine. Study observations and caveats: Donors were chiefly white British, with a greater number of females, and clonal diversity was perhaps underestimated.

In this sample, this clone turned up once. No antigen is known for it. The assay was immunoSEQ multiplex PCR, and TCRdb's table has in-frame clones only and misses some. The sample comprises some 120,000 clones, roughly 84% of which are singletons, and around 1.2% rests with the top ten. Germline values: CDR1 LNHDA, CDR2 SQIVND (reference sequence). The V end was cut by 8 bases, the J end by 2 bases, with 15 bases between. CDR3 length: 14 residues. The sample consisted of peripheral blood, taken on day 0 of AZD1222 vaccination. The chain employs TRBV19 and TRBJ1-1; D uncertain. This TCR was sampled from an adult in good health. In DNA, the CDR3 is TGTGCCAGTTCTACGACCCCAGTTAACACTGAAGCTTTCTTT. Protein: CASSTTPVNTEAFF.